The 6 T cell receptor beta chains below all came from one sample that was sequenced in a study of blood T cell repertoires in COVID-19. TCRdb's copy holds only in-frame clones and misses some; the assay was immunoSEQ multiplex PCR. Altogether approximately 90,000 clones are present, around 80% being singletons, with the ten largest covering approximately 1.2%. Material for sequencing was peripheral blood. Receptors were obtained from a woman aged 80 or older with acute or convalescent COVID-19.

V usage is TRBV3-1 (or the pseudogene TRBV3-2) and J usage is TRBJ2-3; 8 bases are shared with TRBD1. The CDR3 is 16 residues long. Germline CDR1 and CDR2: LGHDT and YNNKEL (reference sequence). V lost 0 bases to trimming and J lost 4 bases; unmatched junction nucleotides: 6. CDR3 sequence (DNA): TGTGCCAGCAGCCAAGACCAGGGGGCTACAGCAGATACGCAGTATTTT. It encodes CASSQDQGATADTQYF.

CDR3 residues: CASRGGATNEKLFF. CDR3 DNA sequence: TGTGCCAGCAGAGGGGGGGCGACAAATGAAAAACTGTTTTTT. The chain combines TRBV2 with TRBJ1-4; a possible D gene is TRBD1 (6 bases). The germline CDR1 and CDR2 sequences are SNHLY and FYNNEI. This CDR3 has 14 amino acids. V lost 6 bases and J lost 5, with 13 bases in between.

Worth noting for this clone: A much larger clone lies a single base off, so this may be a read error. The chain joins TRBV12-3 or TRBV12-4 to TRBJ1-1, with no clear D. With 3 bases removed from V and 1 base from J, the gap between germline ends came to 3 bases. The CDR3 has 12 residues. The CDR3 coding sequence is TGTGCCAGCAGTTTTCAGAACACTGAAGCTTTCTTT. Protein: CASSFQNTEAFF.

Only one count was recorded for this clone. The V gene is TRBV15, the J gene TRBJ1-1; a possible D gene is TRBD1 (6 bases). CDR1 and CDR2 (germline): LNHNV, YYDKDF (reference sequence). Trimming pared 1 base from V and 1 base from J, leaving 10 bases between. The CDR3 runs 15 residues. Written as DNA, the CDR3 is TGTGCCACCAGCAGAGGACAGGCCGGGAACACTGAAGCTTTCTTT. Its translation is CATSRGQAGNTEAFF. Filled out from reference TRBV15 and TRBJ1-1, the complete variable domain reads DAMVIQNPRYQVTQFGKPVTLSCSQTLNHNVMYWYQQKSSQAPKLLFHYYDKDFNNEADTPDNFQSRRPNTSFCFLDIRSPGLGDTAMYLCATSRGQAGNTEAFFGQGTRLTVV.

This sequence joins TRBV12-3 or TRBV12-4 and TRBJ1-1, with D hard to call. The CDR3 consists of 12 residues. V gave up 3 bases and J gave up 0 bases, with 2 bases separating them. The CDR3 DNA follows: TGTGCCAGCAGTTTCATGAACACTGAAGCTTTCTTT. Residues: CASSFMNTEAFF.

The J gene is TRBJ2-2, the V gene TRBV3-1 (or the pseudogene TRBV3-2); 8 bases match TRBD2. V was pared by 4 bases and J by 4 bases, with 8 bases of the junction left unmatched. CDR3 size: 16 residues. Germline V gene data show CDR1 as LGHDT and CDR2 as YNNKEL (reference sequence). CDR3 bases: TGTGCCAGCAGCCGGAGCGGCGGGGGGATCACCGGGGAGCTGTTTTTT. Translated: CASSRSGGGITGELFF.